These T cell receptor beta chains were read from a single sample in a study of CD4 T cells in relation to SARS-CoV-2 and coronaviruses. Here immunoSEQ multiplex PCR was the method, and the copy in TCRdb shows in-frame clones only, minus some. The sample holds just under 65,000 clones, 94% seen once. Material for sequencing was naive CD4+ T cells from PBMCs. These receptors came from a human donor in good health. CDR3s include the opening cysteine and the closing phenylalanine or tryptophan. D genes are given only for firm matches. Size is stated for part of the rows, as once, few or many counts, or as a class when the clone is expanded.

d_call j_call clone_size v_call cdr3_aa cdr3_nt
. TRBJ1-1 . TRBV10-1 CASSESGGPSEAFF TGCGCCAGCAGTGAGTCCGGGGGGCCCTCTGAAGCTTTCTTT
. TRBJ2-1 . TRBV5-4 CASSLAGRSGRSSYNEQFF TGTGCCAGCAGCTTGGCCGGTCGGTCAGGCCGAAGCTCCTACAATGAGCAGTTCTTC
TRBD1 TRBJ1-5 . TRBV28 CASSRTGVGNQPQHF TGTGCCAGCAGTCGTACAGGGGTAGGCAATCAGCCCCAGCATTTT
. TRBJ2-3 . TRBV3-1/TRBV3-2 CASSQTAGLNTDTQYF TGTGCCAGCAGCCAAACGGCGGGACTCAACACAGATACGCAGTATTTT
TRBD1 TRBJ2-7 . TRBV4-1 CASSTGQWISYEQYF TGCGCCAGCAGTACGGGACAGTGGATTTCTTACGAGCAGTACTTC
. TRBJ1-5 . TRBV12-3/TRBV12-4 CASSLVRAQPQHF TGTGCCAGCAGTTTAGTTCGTGCTCAGCCCCAGCATTTT
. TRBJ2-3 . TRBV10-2 CASSEGGYTQYF TGCGCCAGCAGTGAAGGGGGTTATACGCAGTATTTT
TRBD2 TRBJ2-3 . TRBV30 CAWTGAGAGTDTQYF TGTGCCTGGACCGGTGCGGGAGCGGGCACAGATACGCAGTATTTT
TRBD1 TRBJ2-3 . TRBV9 CASSVETGGFTTDTQYF TGTGCCAGCAGCGTAGAAACAGGGGGATTTACGACAGATACGCAGTATTTT
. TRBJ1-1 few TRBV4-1 CASSQRQVKNTEAFF TGCGCCAGCAGCCAGCGACAGGTCAAGAACACTGAAGCTTTCTTT
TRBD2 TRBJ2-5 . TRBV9 CASSRGLAAQETQYF TGTGCCAGCAGCCGTGGACTAGCGGCACAAGAGACCCAGTACTTC
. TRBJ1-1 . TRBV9 CASSVQGTNTEAFF TGTGCCAGCAGCGTACAGGGCACGAACACTGAAGCTTTCTTT
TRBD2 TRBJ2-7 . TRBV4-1 CASSQTITGGSYEQYF TGCGCCAGCAGCCAAACAATAACGGGCGGGAGTTACGAGCAGTACTTC
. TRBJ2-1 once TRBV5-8 CASSFGQEQFF TGTGCCAGCAGCTTCGGACAGGAGCAGTTCTTC
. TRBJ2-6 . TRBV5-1 CASSLDGSSGANVLTF TGCGCCAGCAGCTTGGATGGTAGCTCTGGGGCCAACGTCCTGACTTTC
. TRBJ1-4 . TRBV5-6 CASSLREVVGEKLFF TGTGCCAGCAGCTTGAGGGAAGTGGTGGGAGAAAAACTGTTTTTT
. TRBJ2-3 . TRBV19 CASSIEGKGRQYF TGTGCCAGTAGTATTGAGGGGAAAGGAAGGCAGTATTTT
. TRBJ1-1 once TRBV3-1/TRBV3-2 CASSSRVDEAFF TGTGCCAGCAGCTCCAGGGTGGATGAAGCTTTCTTT
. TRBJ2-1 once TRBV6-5 CASSRTQGNEQFF TGTGCCAGCAGTAGGACCCAAGGGAATGAGCAGTTCTTC
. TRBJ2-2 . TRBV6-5 CASKELQGSTGELFF TGTGCCAGCAAAGAACTCCAGGGTTCAACCGGGGAGCTGTTTTTT
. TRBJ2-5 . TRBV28 CASSLSGAVNQETQYF TGTGCCAGCAGTTTAAGCGGAGCGGTGAATCAAGAGACCCAGTACTTC
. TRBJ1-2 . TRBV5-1 CASSRDQPKDGYTF TGCGCCAGCAGCAGGGACCAGCCTAAGGATGGCTACACCTTC
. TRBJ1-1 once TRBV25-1 CASSKGTEAFF TGTGCCAGCAGTAAGGGCACTGAAGCTTTCTTT
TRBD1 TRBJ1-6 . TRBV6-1 CASSDRTGNSPLHF TGTGCCAGCAGTGATAGGACAGGGAATTCACCCCTCCACTTT
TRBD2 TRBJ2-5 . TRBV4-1 CASSKQGTSGSRETQYF TGCGCCAGCAGTAAGCAGGGGACTAGCGGGAGCCGAGAGACCCAGTACTTC
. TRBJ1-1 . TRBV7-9 CASSLYRSGATEAFF TGTGCCAGCAGTTTGTACAGGAGTGGAGCCACTGAAGCTTTCTTT
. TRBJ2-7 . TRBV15 CATSRPRSYEQYF TGTGCCACCAGCAGGCCCCGGTCCTACGAGCAGTACTTC
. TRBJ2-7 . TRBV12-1 CASSFGRGQPSNSEQYF TGTGCCAGCAGCTTTGGCAGGGGTCAACCCTCTAACTCCGAGCAGTACTTC
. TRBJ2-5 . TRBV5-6 CASSLGGLAVLETQYF TGTGCCAGCAGCTTGGGGGGTTTAGCTGTTCTCGAGACCCAGTACTTC
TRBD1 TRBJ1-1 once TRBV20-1 CSASSYLQGLRVRNTEAFF TGCAGTGCTAGTTCCTACTTACAGGGGCTGAGGGTCCGGAACACTGAAGCTTTCTTT
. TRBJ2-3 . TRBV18 CASSPQGNVQISTDTQYF TGTGCCAGCTCACCACAGGGTAATGTTCAGATAAGCACAGATACGCAGTATTTT